This TCR beta chain was captured in a study of CD8 T cells in ankylosing spondylitis. Whole-study results and caveats: Earlier reports found some motif variants in synovial fluid and blood in reactive arthritis. Among TCR beta sequences, a motif of under 10 highly homologous variants appeared characteristic of ankylosing spondylitis blood. Within matched ankylosing spondylitis synovial fluid, disease-linked clones were reportedly significantly enriched.

It was by quantitative 5'-RACE with molecular barcodes that TCR beta libraries were made. Via MiXCR, TCRdb re-called the 5' RACE reads, giving one row per CDR3 protein. The sample includes roughly 130,000 distinct CDR3 sequences, 7% to 9% of them seen just once. V lost 4 bases to trimming and J lost 8 bases, with 21 bases between them. The germline gives CDR1 MNHEY, CDR2 SVGAGI. This CDR3 is built from 16 residues. This clonotype showed up many times. Its antigen is currently unknown. This rearrangement joins TRBV6-5 to TRBJ2-1, with D possibly TRBD1 on 6 matching bases. Sequenced material: synovial fluid, either unsorted or a sorted T cell fraction (not recorded which). The TCR sequence derives from a male donor with ankylosing spondylitis. The CDR3, as DNA: TGTGCCAGCAGTTCCCTGGGGGCTCCTAGGAGTGATGAGCAGTTCTTC. It translates to CASSSLGAPRSDEQFF.